The sequence of this T cell receptor (beta chain) was determined in a study of blood T cell repertoires in COVID-19 (dated by TCRdb to 2019 to 2021). For the study in its entirety: Collaborator samples came from the United States, Italy and Spain and covered acute and convalescent phases of COVID-19. The prospective study material was composed of cDNA or gDNA derived from T cells, B-cell-depleted T cells, or PBMCs. The dataset comprised deeply sampled blood TCRbeta repertoires from subjects exposed to, actively infected with, or recovered from COVID-19. The repertoires were released in a freely available public database meant as a resource for research on the immune response to SARS-CoV-2. The samples were drawn from two sources: the first 160 participants of the ongoing ImmuneRACE study, and 1,000 to 1,500 subjects contributed by 6 global collaborators. Sample metadata almost always included a de-identified subject ID, COVID-19 status, age in years and sex. HLA class I and class II types, where available, came from metadata supplied by the sample provider rather than from assay-based typing.

TCRbeta CDR3 regions were amplified from genomic DNA using the immunoSEQ Assay, a bias-controlled multiplex PCR. The paper's data handling went like this. The number of nucleated cells in each sample was estimated by amplification of reference gene primers within the assay. To quantify the absolute abundance of each unique TCRbeta CDR3 rearrangement, sequence reads were collapsed and filtered. For each sample, productive Simpson clonality was calculated by taking the square root of Simpson's diversity index across productive rearrangements. TCRdb took over this immuneACCESS table, retaining in-frame rearrangements with V and J assigned. Such tables are incomplete; in checked studies, under half of the missing clones stem from an unresolved V gene, and the remainder is unexplained. The DNA was the basis for D and trimming; V, J and clone size are from that table. The sample table records about 250,000 clones; 80% to 90% of these occur just once. The top ten hold over 2% of the sample.

The paper as a whole reports these results and caveats: Clinical and demographic metadata were provided uncurated, with the amount varying by source and participant.

Participants in the prospective study were enrolled through a virtual design, were aged roughly 18 to 100 years, and lived in roughly 24 United States geographic areas. In the prospective study, participants were assigned to cohorts based on the clinical history participants reported in a screening survey and a study questionnaire. Recovered participants in ImmuneRACE Cohort 3 were defined as having two consecutive negative NP/OP PCR tests, clearance from a healthcare professional, or resolution of symptoms. In the prospective study, whole blood, serum and a nasopharyngeal or oropharyngeal swab were collected from each participant by mobile phlebotomists. Over an approximately 2-month period, participants in the prospective study had the option of providing additional blood draws and questionnaires. Before DNA extraction, blood samples from the prospective study were shipped at room temperature or frozen.

Turning to this clone: The clone's antigen remains unknown. No qualities accompany the bases; no much larger clone lies one base away.

From a lookup of the germline V gene (reference sequence), CDR1 and CDR2 are MNHNY and SVGAGI. V loses 6 bases at its end and J loses 2 bases; junction bases beyond the gene matches: 3. The CDR3 numbers 14 residues from cysteine through phenylalanine. Only CDR3 DNA is held: 42 bases, read in frame from base 1. This sequence uses TRBV6-6 and TRBJ2-3, with 9 junctional bases fitting TRBD2. The source material was PBMCs or T cells enriched from blood (not recorded which). The sequence was obtained from a woman younger than 30 who had recovered from COVID-19. The nucleotides read TGTGCCAGCAGCTGGGGACTAGCCACAGATACGCAGTATTTT. It is translated as CASSWGLATDTQYF.